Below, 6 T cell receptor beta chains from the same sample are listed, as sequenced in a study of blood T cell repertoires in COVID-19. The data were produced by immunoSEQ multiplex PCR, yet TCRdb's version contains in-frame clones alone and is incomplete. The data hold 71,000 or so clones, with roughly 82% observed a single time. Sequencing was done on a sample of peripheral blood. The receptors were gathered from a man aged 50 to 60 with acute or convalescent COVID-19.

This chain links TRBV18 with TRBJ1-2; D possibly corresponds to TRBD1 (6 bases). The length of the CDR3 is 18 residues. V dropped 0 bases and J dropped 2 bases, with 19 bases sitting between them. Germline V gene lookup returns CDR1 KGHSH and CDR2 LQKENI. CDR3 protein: CASSPPKTGSLRNYGYTF. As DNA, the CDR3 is TGTGCCAGCTCACCACCGAAGACAGGCTCCCTTAGGAACTATGGCTACACCTTC.

Here the CDR3 DNA reads TGTGCCAGCAGCCGGTCGGCGGGGAACACTGAAGCTTTCTTT. This sequence encodes CASSRSAGNTEAFF. The chain employs TRBV7-3 and TRBJ1-1; unclear D gene. Germline assignment: CDR1 SGHTA and CDR2 FQGTGA. The CDR3 covers 14 residues. V lost 5 bases and J lost 1, with 11 bases in between.

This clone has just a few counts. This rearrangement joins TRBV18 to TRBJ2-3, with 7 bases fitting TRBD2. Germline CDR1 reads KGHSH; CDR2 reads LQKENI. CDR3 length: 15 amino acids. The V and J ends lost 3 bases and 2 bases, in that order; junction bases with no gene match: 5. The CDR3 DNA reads TGTGCCAGCTCACCTAGCGGGCGATACACAGATACGCAGTATTTT. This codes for CASSPSGRYTDTQYF.

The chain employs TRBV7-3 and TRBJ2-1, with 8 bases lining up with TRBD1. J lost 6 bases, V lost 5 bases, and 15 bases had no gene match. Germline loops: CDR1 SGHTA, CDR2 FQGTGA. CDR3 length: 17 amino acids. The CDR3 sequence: CASSTYSGTGRVNEQFF. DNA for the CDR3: TGTGCCAGCAGCACCTACTCCGGGACAGGCCGAGTCAATGAGCAGTTCTTC.

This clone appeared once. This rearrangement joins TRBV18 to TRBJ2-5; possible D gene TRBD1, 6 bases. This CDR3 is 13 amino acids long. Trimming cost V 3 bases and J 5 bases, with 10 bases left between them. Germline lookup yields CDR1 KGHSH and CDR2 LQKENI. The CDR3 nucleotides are TGTGCCAGCTCACCTTCAGGGGCCGAGACCCAGTACTTC. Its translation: CASSPSGAETQYF.

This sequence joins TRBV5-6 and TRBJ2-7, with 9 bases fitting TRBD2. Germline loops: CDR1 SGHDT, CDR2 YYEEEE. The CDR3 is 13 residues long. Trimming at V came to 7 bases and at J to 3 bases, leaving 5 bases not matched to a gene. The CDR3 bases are TGTGCCAGCCGGACTAGCGACCGCTACGAGCAGTACTTC. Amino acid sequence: CASRTSDRYEQYF. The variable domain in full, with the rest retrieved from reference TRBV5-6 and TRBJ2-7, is DAGVTQSPTHLIKTRGQQVTLRCSPKSGHDTVSWYQQALGQGPQFIFQYYEEEERQRGNFPDRFSGHQFPNYSSELNVNALLLGDSALYLCASRTSDRYEQYFGPGTRLTVT.